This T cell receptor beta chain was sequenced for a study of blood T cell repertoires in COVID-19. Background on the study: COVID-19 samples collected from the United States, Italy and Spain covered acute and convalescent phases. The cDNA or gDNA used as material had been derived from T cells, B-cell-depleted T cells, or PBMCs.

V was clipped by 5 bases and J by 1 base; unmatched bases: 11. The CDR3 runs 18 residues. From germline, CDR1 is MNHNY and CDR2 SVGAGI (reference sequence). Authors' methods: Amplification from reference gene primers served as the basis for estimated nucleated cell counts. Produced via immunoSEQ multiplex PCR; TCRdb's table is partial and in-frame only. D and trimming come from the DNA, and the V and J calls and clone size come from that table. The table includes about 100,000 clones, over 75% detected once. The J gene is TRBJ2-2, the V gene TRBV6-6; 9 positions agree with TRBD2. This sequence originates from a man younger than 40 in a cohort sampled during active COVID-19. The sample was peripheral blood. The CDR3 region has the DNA TGTGCCAGCAGTCCGAGGGGTAGCGGGGGCCGGAACACCGGGGAGCTGTTTTTT. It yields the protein CASSPRGSGGRNTGELFF.